The 8 T cell receptor beta chains presented below share a single source sample, sequenced in a study of blood T cells in healthy people across ages. The use of a sample-barcoded 5' primer and a J-beta primer mix characterized a second PCR of 7 to 11 cycles. TCRdb re-called the 5' RACE reads with MiXCR, one entry per CDR3 protein. The sample lists around 580,000 distinct CDR3 sequences; about 45% were seen once. Sequenced: blood. All receptors derive from a man older than 75 in good health.

A word on this clonotype: A single base separates this from a much larger clone, so it may be a read error. The chain uses TRBV6-2 or TRBV6-3 and TRBJ2-7; D possibly corresponds to TRBD1 (6 bases). The germline V and J ends were trimmed by 6 bases and 2 bases, with 11 bases remaining between them. Germline V gene sequence: CDR1 MNHEY, CDR2 SVGEGT. This CDR3 region has 13 residues. CDR3: CASSKTGTYEQYF. CDR3 DNA sequence: TGTGCCAGCAGCAAGACAGGAACCTACGAGCAGTACTTC.

Only a few counts were recorded for this clonotype. This chain connects TRBV4-1 to TRBJ1-5; maybe TRBD1 (5 bases). Germline V gene data show CDR1 as MGHRA and CDR2 as YSYEKL. V lost 2 bases to trimming and J lost 4 bases, with 15 bases between them. This CDR3 region has 16 residues. CDR3 DNA: TGCGCCAGCAGCCAATGGGACTTTTTACATAATCAGCCCCAGCATTTT. Translating it yields CASSQWDFLHNQPQHF.

The table lists this clonotype with a few counts. The chain carries TRBV20-1 and TRBJ2-1; D may be TRBD2 (6 bases). Trimming took off 4 bases at V and 4 bases at J, with 14 bases between the two ends. The CDR3 spans 14 residues. Germline lookup yields CDR1 DFQATT and CDR2 SNEGSKA (reference sequence). CDR3: CSATPGTDYNEQFF. The CDR3 nucleotides are TGCAGTGCTACCCCCGGGACTGATTACAATGAGCAGTTCTTC.

This clonotype came up many times. The rearrangement links TRBV29-1 to TRBJ2-5, with D unclear. Germline loops: CDR1 SQVTM, CDR2 ANQGSEA. V was cut by 5 bases and J by 4 bases, with 17 bases left in between. This CDR3 contains 14 residues. The CDR3 DNA reads as TGCAGCGTTCGGCGAGGTACGGGCGGAGAGACCCAGTACTTC. It specifies CSVRRGTGGETQYF.

This clonotype was counted between two and nine times. The rearrangement links TRBV6-6 to TRBJ1-6; D remains ambiguous. This CDR3 is built from 14 residues. V was pared by 0 bases and J by 9 bases, with 9 bases between. CDR1 is MNHNY, CDR2 SVGAGI, per germline (reference sequence). CDR3 coding DNA: TGTGCCAGCAGTTACTCGATAGTTTTTTCACCCCTCCACTTT. Amino acids: CASSYSIVFSPLHF.

The V call is TRBV11-2, the J call TRBJ2-1; a weak D match, TRBD2 (6 bases). This CDR3 region has 15 residues. Germline V gene sequence: CDR1 SGHAT, CDR2 FQNNGV. V was trimmed by 5 bases and J by 1 base, leaving 12 bases between them. The CDR3 coding sequence is TGTGCCAGCAGCACCACAGGACTATCCTACAATGAGCAGTTCTTC. Residues: CASSTTGLSYNEQFF.

The chain recombines TRBV30 with TRBJ2-7; 8 bases match TRBD1. Germline V lookup: CDR1 GTSNPN, CDR2 SVGIG (reference sequence). Trimming at V came to 3 bases and at J to 7 bases, leaving 5 bases not matched to a gene. This CDR3 has 12 residues. This CDR3 is CAWSWTGNEQYF. For the CDR3, the DNA is TGTGCCTGGAGCTGGACAGGGAATGAGCAGTACTTC.

The rearrangement uses TRBV11-2 and TRBJ2-2; no definite D call. This CDR3 spans 14 amino acids. The V end lost 1 base, the J end lost 5 bases, and 8 bases lay between the germline ends. Germline V gene sequence: CDR1 SGHAT, CDR2 FQNNGV. The CDR3 loop is CASSLVSKTGELFF. In DNA, the CDR3 is TGTGCCAGCAGCTTAGTGTCAAAGACCGGGGAGCTGTTTTTT.